Shown below are 20 T cell receptor beta chains from a single sample sequenced in a study of shared clonotypes between healthy human individuals. The repertoire was sequenced with immunoSEQ multiplex PCR; TCRdb's copy has only in-frame clones and lacks some. The top ten clones hold around 0.13% of a sample with 2 million to 2.5 million clones, nearly 97% of them seen once. Sequenced: naive CD4+ T cells sorted from blood. As for subset: CD45RA+ positively selected. The receptor source for this set is a man younger than 35 in good health.

The rearrangement uses TRBV5-1 and TRBJ1-1, with a possible D match to TRBD1 (5 bases). The CDR3 consists of 18 residues. The germline V gene has CDR1 SGHRS and CDR2 YFSETQ. V was pared by 0 bases and J by 1 base, with 19 bases between. The CDR3, as DNA: TGCGCCAGCAGCTTGGGTACTCACGACAGATCCCCGAACACTGAAGCTTTCTTT. Protein: CASSLGTHDRSPNTEAFF. The variable domain in full, completed from reference TRBV5-1 and TRBJ1-1, reads KAGVTQTPRYLIKTRGQQVTLSCSPISGHRSVSWYQQTPGQGLQFLFEYFSETQRNKGNFPGRFSGRQFSNSRSEMNVSTLELGDSALYLCASSLGTHDRSPNTEAFFGQGTRLTVV.

The chain recombines TRBV2 with TRBJ2-2, with 15 bases lining up with TRBD2. The CDR3 spans 17 residues. The germline V gene has CDR1 SNHLY and CDR2 FYNNEI. V dropped 6 bases and J dropped 4; count of bases not matched to a gene: 6. As DNA, the CDR3 is TGTGCCAGCAGAACTGGGACTAGCGGGGGGACCACCGGGGAGCTGTTTTTT. This codes for CASRTGTSGGTTGELFF.

This chain uses TRBV28 with TRBJ2-7, with TRBD1 as a possible D gene (8 bases). V was cut by 10 bases and J by 7 bases, with 23 bases left in between. CDR1 MDHEN and CDR2 SYDVKM come from the germline V gene. The CDR3 has 14 residues. The chain's CDR3 is CATDRGPSGREQYF. The DNA for the CDR3 is TGTGCCACCGACAGGGGACCCTCCGGGAGGGAGCAGTACTTC.

This CDR3 is CAISELGTETQYF. The CDR3 DNA reads as TGTGCCATCAGTGAGCTGGGGACAGAGACCCAGTACTTC. The V and J genes are TRBV10-3 and TRBJ2-5; D may correspond to TRBD1 or TRBD2 (5 bases each). The CDR3 is 13 amino acids. Germline lookup yields CDR1 ENHRY and CDR2 SYGVKD. V gave up 2 bases and J gave up 4 bases, with 8 bases separating them.

This chain connects TRBV4-3 to TRBJ2-3; 8 nucleotides match TRBD1. The germline gives CDR1 LGHNA, CDR2 YSLEER. V shed 1 base and J 6 bases; nucleotides not matched to a gene: 15. CDR3 length equals 18 residues. The CDR3: CASSQALAAGTGRDTQYF. CDR3 DNA: TGCGCCAGCAGCCAAGCCCTGGCCGCCGGGACAGGTCGCGATACGCAGTATTTT.

The chain carries TRBV11-2 and TRBJ2-7; TRBD2 is a possible D gene (5 bases). Germline V lookup: CDR1 SGHAT, CDR2 FQNNGV. Trimming pared 1 base from V and 4 bases from J, leaving 8 bases between. There are 13 residues in the CDR3. The CDR3 DNA sequence: TGTGCCAGCAGCTTAGCGGGATATTACGAGCAGTACTTC. It encodes CASSLAGYYEQYF.

This clone was recorded once. The gene calls are TRBV11-2 and TRBJ1-2; possible D gene TRBD1, 6 bases. Germline V gene sequence: CDR1 SGHAT, CDR2 FQNNGV. The V gene lost 4 bases and the J gene lost 4 bases, with 16 bases spanning the gap. This CDR3 contains 15 residues. In DNA form, the CDR3 reads TGTGCCAGCAGCTCAGTCAAGGAGGGGGTCTATGGCTACACCTTC. It encodes CASSSVKEGVYGYTF.

The gene calls are TRBV14 and TRBJ1-5, with D possibly matching TRBD1 (5 bases). Trimming cost V 0 bases and J 2 bases, with 17 bases left between them. The germline V gene encodes CDR1 SGHDN and CDR2 FVKESK. The CDR3 is made up of 18 amino acids. DNA for the CDR3: TGTGCCAGCAGCCAAGAAAGCGGACACCCATCTGGCAATCAGCCCCAGCATTTT. It codes for CASSQESGHPSGNQPQHF.

This sequence joins TRBV6-1 and TRBJ1-4; 8 bases are shared with TRBD1. Losses at the gene ends were 6 bases for V and 3 bases for J; bases not matched to a gene: 6. Germline CDR1 MNHNS, CDR2 SASEGT. The CDR3 covers 15 residues. Here the CDR3 reads CASRLDRGPNEKLFF. The CDR3 DNA reads as TGTGCCAGCAGACTAGACAGGGGTCCTAATGAAAAACTGTTTTTT.

In its sample, this clone was seen once. The chain has TRBV5-1 and TRBJ2-7, with D unclear. Trimming took off 5 bases at V and 1 base at J, with 13 bases between the two ends. In germline, CDR1 is SGHRS, CDR2 YFSETQ. This CDR3 is built from 14 residues. This CDR3 reads CASSSSQSSYEQYF. The DNA of the CDR3 is TGCGCCAGCAGTAGCTCACAGTCGTCCTACGAGCAGTACTTC.

This clone was seen only once. For the CDR3, the DNA is TGTGCCAGCAGCTTGAGTTCGGCGCACAGTGCCTTCTCTGGAAACACCATATATTTT. This encodes CASSLSSAHSAFSGNTIYF. The chain links TRBV5-5 to TRBJ1-3; no clear D gene. CDR3 length: 19 amino acids. V was pared by 1 base and J by 0 bases, with 20 bases between. Germline loops: CDR1 SGHKS, CDR2 YYEKEE (reference sequence).

This clone was recorded once. The V gene is TRBV5-1, the J gene TRBJ2-4; TRBD1 matches 8 bases. This CDR3 has 16 amino acids. Per the germline V gene, CDR1 is SGHRS and CDR2 is YFSETQ. With V trimmed by 5 bases and J by 0 bases, 7 bases remained unmatched. The CDR3 spells CASSVTGGIAKNIQYF. The CDR3 coding sequence is TGCGCCAGCAGTGTTACAGGGGGGATAGCCAAAAACATTCAGTACTTC.

A single count supports this clone. The V call is TRBV13, the J call TRBJ1-3, with 7 bases matching TRBD1. The germline V gene encodes CDR1 PRHDT and CDR2 FYEKMQ (reference sequence). The trim removed 5 bases at V and 2 bases at J, leaving 9 bases unmatched. The CDR3 has 16 residues. CDR3 amino acids: CASSLQNRGTGNTIYF. The CDR3 DNA is TGTGCCAGCAGCCTACAGAACAGGGGCACTGGAAACACCATATATTTT. Full variable domain (missing parts from reference TRBV13 and TRBJ1-3): AAGVIQSPRHLIKEKRETATLKCYPIPRHDTVYWYQQGPGQDPQFLISFYEKMQSDKGSIPDRFSAQQFSDYHSELNMSSLELGDSALYFCASSLQNRGTGNTIYFGEGSWLTVV.

The rearrangement joins TRBV6-6 to TRBJ2-7, with D possibly matching TRBD1 (6 bases). Germline CDR1 is MNHNY and CDR2 is SVGAGI (reference sequence). The CDR3 spans 13 residues. Trimming stripped 7 bases from V and 4 bases from J, with 14 bases between. CDR3 sequence (DNA): TGTGCCAGCATAAGGACAGCTGGATACGAGCAGTACTTC. This sequence encodes CASIRTAGYEQYF.

Details on this clone: The identical CDR3 is also encoded by other nucleotide sequences in the sample. This chain connects TRBV7-9 to TRBJ2-3; the match to TRBD2 covers 13 bases. The CDR3 contains 16 residues. From germline, CDR1 is SEHNR and CDR2 FQNEAQ (reference sequence). V lost 4 bases and J lost 2; bases outside the gene matches: 3. CDR3 nucleotides: TGTGCCAGCAGCTCTGGACTAGCGGGGGCCACAGATACGCAGTATTTT. Translating it yields CASSSGLAGATDTQYF.

The gene calls are TRBV7-9 and TRBJ2-2; 13 positions match TRBD2. The germline gives CDR1 SEHNR, CDR2 FQNEAQ (reference sequence). The junction had 3 bases not matched to a gene; V was cut back by 7 bases and J by 7 bases. This CDR3 spans 14 amino acids. CDR3 sequence (DNA): TGTGCCAGCACGGGACTAGCGGGGCGCGGGGAGCTGTTTTTT. Its protein product is CASTGLAGRGELFF.

This rearrangement joins TRBV4-1 to TRBJ1-2; D is uncertain. The V gene's germline CDR1 is MGHRA and CDR2 YSYEKL. Trimming shortened V by 0 bases and J by 3 bases, and 14 bases separated the two germline ends. There are 16 residues in the CDR3. The CDR3 DNA reads as TGCGCCAGCAGCCAAGAGCTTTTGGGCCCTTACTATGGCTACACCTTC. It translates to CASSQELLGPYYGYTF.

This sequence joins TRBV19 and TRBJ2-3, with 11 bases that match TRBD2. CDR1 and CDR2 from the germline V gene are LNHDA and SQIVND (reference sequence). This CDR3 spans 16 amino acids. The V gene end was trimmed by 5 bases and the J gene end by 2 bases; junction bases not matched to a gene: 6. The CDR3: CASSEASGGYTDTQYF. The CDR3 region has the DNA TGTGCCAGTAGTGAGGCTAGCGGGGGGTACACAGATACGCAGTATTTT.

This chain connects TRBV27 to TRBJ2-5; 9 bases align to TRBD1. V lost 5 bases and J lost 3; bases outside the gene matches: 4. Germline loops: CDR1 MNHEY, CDR2 SMNVEV (reference sequence). The CDR3 length is 14 residues. The CDR3 is CASSGTGLKETQYF. For the CDR3, the DNA is TGTGCCAGCAGTGGGACAGGGCTAAAAGAGACCCAGTACTTC.

V and J are TRBV6-6 and TRBJ1-2; TRBD1 is a possible D gene (5 bases). Trimming took off 2 bases at V and 7 bases at J, with 14 bases between the two ends. CDR1 is MNHNY and CDR2 is SVGAGI in the germline V gene (reference sequence). The CDR3 contains 14 residues. The CDR3 is CASSYDSRGSGYTF. In DNA, the CDR3 is TGTGCCAGCAGTTACGACAGTCGGGGAAGTGGCTACACCTTC.